This passage covers 8 T cell receptor beta chains from one sample sequenced in a study of T-cell memory formation after mild COVID-19. In TCRdb, the 5' RACE reads were re-called with MiXCR into one record per CDR3 protein. This table has almost 350,000 distinct CDR3 sequences, around a fifth appearing once. The sequenced sample was PBMCs or a T cell subset sorted from them (not recorded which). The origin of the receptors is a man between 18 and 29 years old who had mild COVID-19 (a few samples of this study predate the infection). Cell type and time point are not known.

For this clonotype: One end of the junction does not line up with germline, which may come from a read error. The chain combines TRBV27 with TRBJ2-2; D possibly uses TRBD1 or TRBD2 (5 bases each). The CDR3 totals 14 residues. Looked up from germline, CDR1 is MNHEY and CDR2 is SMNVEV (reference sequence). The CDR3 DNA sequence: TGTGCCAGCAGTCCCGGGACCCTCACCGGGGATCTGTTTTTT. As protein: CASSPGTLTGDLFF.

This clonotype was seen more than once but under ten times. The chain employs TRBV15 and TRBJ2-7; 9 positions agree with TRBD2. Germline V gene sequence: CDR1 LNHNV, CDR2 YYDKDF (reference sequence). This CDR3 is built from 15 residues. V gave up 1 base and J gave up 3 bases; unmatched junction bases: 4. The CDR3 DNA reads as TGTGCCACCAGCAGAGGTAGCGGGGGCTTCTACGAGCAGTACGTC. It encodes CATSRGSGGFYEQYV.

The gene calls are TRBV13 and TRBJ2-3, with 10 bases identical to TRBD1. Germline CDR1 PRHDT, CDR2 FYEKMQ (reference sequence). The J segment lost 4 bases and the V segment lost 3 bases, leaving 4 bases of the junction unmatched. This CDR3 is built from 15 residues. The CDR3 DNA follows: TGTGCCAGCAGCTTGGGACAGGGGAGGCCAGATACGCAGTATTTT. This codes for CASSLGQGRPDTQYF.

This clonotype was observed a single time. One junction end disagrees with the germline gene, perhaps due to a read error. V usage is TRBV4-3 and J usage is TRBJ2-1; D is tentatively TRBD1 or TRBD2 (5 bases each). The CDR3 runs 16 residues. CDR1 is LGHNA, CDR2 YSLEER, per germline. DNA for the CDR3: TGCTCCAGCAGCCAAGATTGGGGGTGCGGTGGGGATGAGCAGTTCTTC. Its translation: CSSSQDWGCGGDEQFF.

This clonotype showed up just a few times. The chain is built from TRBV2 and TRBJ2-5; D gene ambiguous. The CDR3 is 13 amino acids. V was shortened by 6 bases and J by 2 bases, with 10 bases between the two germline ends. Germline CDR1 SNHLY, CDR2 FYNNEI. The CDR3 nucleotides are TGTGCCAGCAGAACGACAAATCAAGAGACCCAGTACTTC. It translates to CASRTTNQETQYF. Based on the CDR3 plus reference TRBV2 and TRBJ2-5, the full variable domain is EPEVTQTPSHQVTQMGQEVILRCVPISNHLYFYWYRQILGQKVEFLVSFYNNEISEKSEIFDDQFSVERPDGSNFTLKIRSTKLEDSAMYFCASRTTNQETQYFGPGTRLLVL.

This clonotype was observed a few times. V gene TRBV27 combines with J gene TRBJ1-2; D not resolved. The CDR3 contains 14 residues. V was trimmed by 6 bases and J by 4 bases, leaving 15 bases between them. Germline V gene lookup returns CDR1 MNHEY and CDR2 SMNVEV (reference sequence). CDR3 region: CASSQGGAFYGYTF. As DNA, the CDR3 is TGTGCCAGCAGCCAAGGTGGCGCGTTCTATGGCTACACCTTC.

The rearrangement uses TRBV6-2 or TRBV6-3 and TRBJ2-1; D remains ambiguous. This CDR3 has 13 amino acids. V was shortened by 10 bases and J by 2 bases, with 12 bases between the two germline ends. Germline V lookup: CDR1 MNHEY, CDR2 SVGEGT. The CDR3 sequence is CAIWNRAYNEQFF. The CDR3 DNA sequence: TGTGCCATATGGAACAGAGCCTACAATGAGCAGTTCTTC.

V gene TRBV7-2 combines with J gene TRBJ1-4, with D uncertain. The CDR3 is 14 residues long. From germline, CDR1 is SGHTA and CDR2 FQGNSA. Trimming cost V 5 bases and J 8 bases, with 15 bases left between them. The CDR3 DNA is TGTGCCAGCAGCCCGACCGTAGGACGGGAAAAACTGTTTTTT. Translating it yields CASSPTVGREKLFF.